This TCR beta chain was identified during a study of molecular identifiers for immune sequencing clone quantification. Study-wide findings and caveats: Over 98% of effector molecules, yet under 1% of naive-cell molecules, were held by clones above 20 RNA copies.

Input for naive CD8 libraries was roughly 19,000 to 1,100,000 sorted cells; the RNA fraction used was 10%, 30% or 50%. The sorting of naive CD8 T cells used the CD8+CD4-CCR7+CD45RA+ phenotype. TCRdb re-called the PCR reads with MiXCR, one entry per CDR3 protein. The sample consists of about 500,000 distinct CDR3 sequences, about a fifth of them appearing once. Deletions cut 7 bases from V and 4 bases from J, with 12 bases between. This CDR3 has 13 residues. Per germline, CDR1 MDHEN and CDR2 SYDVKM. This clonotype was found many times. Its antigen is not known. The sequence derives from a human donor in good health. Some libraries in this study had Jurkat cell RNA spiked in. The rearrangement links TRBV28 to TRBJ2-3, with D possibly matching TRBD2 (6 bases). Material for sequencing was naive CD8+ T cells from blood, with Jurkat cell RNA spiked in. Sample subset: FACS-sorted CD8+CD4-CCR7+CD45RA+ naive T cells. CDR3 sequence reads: CASTGPGADTQYF. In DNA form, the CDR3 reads TGTGCCAGCACCGGTCCGGGGGCAGATACGCAGTATTTT.